This T cell receptor (beta chain) was sequenced for a study of CD8 T cells in ankylosing spondylitis. Study-level points and caveats: In synovial fluid and blood from reactive arthritis, some motif variants were previously reported.

This clonotype was counted only a few times. Its matching antigen is unknown. A quantitative 5'-RACE method, one with molecular barcodes, was used to make TCR beta libraries. MiXCR, applied by TCRdb to the 5' RACE reads, yields one record per CDR3 protein. Of some 270,000 distinct CDR3 sequences in the sample, 15% to 20% were seen once. The receptor's source is a male donor with ankylosing spondylitis or in good health (not recorded which). The sequencing sample was made of blood, either unsorted or a sorted T cell fraction (not recorded which).

The CDR3 here is CSVHIGTYEQYF. For the CDR3, the DNA is TGCAGCGTCCACATTGGCACATACGAGCAGTACTTC. V usage is TRBV29-1 and J usage is TRBJ2-7, with unresolved D. This CDR3 is 12 amino acids long. From germline, CDR1 is SQVTM and CDR2 ANQGSEA. The V end lost 6 bases, the J end lost 4 bases, and 13 bases lay between the germline ends.